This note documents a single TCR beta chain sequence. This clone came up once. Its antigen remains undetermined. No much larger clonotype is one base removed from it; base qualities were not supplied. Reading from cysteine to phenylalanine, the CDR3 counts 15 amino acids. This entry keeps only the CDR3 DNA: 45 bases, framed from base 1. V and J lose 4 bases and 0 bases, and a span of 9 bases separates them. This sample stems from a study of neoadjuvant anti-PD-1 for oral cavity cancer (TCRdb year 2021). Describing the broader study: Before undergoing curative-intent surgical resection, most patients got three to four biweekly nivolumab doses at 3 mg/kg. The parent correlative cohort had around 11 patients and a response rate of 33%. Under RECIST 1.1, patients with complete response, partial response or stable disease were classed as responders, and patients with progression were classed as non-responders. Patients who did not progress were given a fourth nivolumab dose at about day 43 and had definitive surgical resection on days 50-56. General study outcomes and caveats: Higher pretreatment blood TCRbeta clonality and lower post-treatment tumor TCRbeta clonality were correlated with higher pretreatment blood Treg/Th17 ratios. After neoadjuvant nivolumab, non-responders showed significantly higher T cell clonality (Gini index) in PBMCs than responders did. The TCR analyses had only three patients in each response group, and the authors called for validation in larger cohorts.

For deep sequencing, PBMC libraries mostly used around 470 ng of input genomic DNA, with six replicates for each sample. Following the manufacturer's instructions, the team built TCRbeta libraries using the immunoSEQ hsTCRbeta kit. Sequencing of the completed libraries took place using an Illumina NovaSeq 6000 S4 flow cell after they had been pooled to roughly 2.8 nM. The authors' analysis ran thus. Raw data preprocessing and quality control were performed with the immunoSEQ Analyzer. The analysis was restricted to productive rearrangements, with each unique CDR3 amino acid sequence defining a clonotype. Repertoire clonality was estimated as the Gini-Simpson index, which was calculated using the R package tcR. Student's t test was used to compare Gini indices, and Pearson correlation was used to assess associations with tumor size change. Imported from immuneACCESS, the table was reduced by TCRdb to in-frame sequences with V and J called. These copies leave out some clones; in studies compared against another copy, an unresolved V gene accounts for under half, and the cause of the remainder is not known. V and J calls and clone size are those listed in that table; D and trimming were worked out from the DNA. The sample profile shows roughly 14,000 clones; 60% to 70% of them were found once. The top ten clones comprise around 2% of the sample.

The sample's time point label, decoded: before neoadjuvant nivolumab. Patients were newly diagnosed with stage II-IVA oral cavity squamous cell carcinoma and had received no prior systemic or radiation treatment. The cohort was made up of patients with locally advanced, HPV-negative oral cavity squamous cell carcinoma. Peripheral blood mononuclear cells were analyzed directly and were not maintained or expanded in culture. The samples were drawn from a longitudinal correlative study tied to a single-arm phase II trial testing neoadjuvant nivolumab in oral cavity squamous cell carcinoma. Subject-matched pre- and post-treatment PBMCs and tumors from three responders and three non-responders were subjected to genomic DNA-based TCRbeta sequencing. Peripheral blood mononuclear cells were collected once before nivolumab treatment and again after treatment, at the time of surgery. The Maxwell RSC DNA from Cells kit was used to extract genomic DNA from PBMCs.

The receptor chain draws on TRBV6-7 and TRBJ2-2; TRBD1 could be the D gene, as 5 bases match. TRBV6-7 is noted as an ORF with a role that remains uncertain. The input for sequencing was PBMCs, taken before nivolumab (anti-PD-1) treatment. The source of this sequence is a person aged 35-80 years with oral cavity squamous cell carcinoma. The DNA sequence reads TGTGCCAGCAGTTGGGGCGACGCGAACACCGGGGAGCTGTTTTTT. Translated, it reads CASSWGDANTGELFF.